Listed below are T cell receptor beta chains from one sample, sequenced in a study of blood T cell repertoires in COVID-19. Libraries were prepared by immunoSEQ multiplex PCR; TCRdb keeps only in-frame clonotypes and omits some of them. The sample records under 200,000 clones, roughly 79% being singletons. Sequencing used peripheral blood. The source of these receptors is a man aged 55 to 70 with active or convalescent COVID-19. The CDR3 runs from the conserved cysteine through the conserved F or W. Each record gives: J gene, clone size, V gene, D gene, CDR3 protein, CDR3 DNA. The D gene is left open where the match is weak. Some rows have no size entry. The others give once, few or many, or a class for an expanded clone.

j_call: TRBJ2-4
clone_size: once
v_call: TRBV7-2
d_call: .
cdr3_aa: CASSPERALAKNIQYF
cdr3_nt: TGTGCCAGCAGCCCGGAGCGGGCTCTAGCCAAAAACATTCAGTACTTC

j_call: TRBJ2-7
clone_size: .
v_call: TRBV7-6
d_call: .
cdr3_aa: CASSQYAGSAYEQYF
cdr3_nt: TGTGCCAGCAGTCAGTACGCGGGGAGCGCCTACGAGCAGTACTTC

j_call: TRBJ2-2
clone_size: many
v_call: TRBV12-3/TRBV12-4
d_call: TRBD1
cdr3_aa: CASQGAGELFF
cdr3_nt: TGTGCCTCACAGGGGGCCGGGGAGCTGTTTTTT

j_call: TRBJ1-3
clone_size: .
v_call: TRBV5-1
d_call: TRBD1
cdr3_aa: CASSPTGDSGNTIYF
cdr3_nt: TGCGCCAGCAGTCCGACAGGGGACTCTGGAAACACCATATATTTT

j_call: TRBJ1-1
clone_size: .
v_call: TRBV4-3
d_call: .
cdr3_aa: CASSQDWSGREAFF
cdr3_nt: TGCGCCAGCAGCCAAGATTGGTCAGGAAGAGAAGCTTTCTTT

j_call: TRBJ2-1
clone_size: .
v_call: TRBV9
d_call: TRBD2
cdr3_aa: CASSVALGGNEQFF
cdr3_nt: TGTGCCAGCAGCGTAGCTCTGGGAGGGAATGAGCAGTTCTTC

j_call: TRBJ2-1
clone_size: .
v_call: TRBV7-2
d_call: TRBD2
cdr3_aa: CASSPGTSGDNEQFF
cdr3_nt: TGTGCCAGCAGCCCCGGGACTAGCGGAGACAATGAGCAGTTCTTC

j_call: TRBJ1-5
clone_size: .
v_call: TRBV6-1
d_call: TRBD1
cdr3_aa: CASSVGDRELHQPQHF
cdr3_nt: TGTGCCAGCAGTGTAGGGGACAGGGAACTCCATCAGCCCCAGCATTTT

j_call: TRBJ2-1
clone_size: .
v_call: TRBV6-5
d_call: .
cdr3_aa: CASSLGRYNEQFF
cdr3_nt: TGTGCCAGCAGCCTGGGGCGCTACAATGAGCAGTTCTTC

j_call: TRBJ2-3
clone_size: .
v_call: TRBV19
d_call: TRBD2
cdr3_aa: CASSIPAGATDTQYF
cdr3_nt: TGTGCCAGTAGTATTCCAGCGGGAGCCACAGATACGCAGTATTTT

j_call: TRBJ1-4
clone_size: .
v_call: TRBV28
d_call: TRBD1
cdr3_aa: CASSLGTVSEKLFF
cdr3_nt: TGTGCCAGCAGTTTAGGGACAGTTAGCGAAAAACTGTTTTTT

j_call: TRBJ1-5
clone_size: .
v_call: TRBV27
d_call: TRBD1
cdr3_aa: CASSLYRDRAQPQHF
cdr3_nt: TGTGCCAGCAGTTTATACAGGGACAGGGCACAGCCCCAGCATTTT

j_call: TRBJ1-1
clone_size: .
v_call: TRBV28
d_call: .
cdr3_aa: CAAAAPFLNTEAFF
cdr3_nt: TGTGCAGCGGCGGCCCCTTTCTTGAACACTGAAGCTTTCTTT

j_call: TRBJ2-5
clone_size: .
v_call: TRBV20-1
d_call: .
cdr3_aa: CSARSSGTQYF
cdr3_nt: TGCAGTGCCCGGAGTTCTGGGACCCAGTACTTC

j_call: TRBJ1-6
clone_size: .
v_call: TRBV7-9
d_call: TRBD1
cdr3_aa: CASSPRWEPRTGNSPLHF
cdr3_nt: TGTGCCAGCAGCCCCCGGTGGGAACCTCGGACAGGGAATTCACCCCTCCACTTT

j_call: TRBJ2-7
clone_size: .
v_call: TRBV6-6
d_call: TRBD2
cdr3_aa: CASSYRTSGRAPLGPYEQYF
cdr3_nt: TGTGCCAGCAGCTACCGGACTAGCGGGAGGGCTCCCCTTGGTCCCTACGAGCAGTACTTC

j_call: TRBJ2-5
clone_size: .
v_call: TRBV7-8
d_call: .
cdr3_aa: CASSTYSGVGETQYF
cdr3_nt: TGTGCCAGCAGCACATATTCGGGGGTTGGGGAGACCCAGTACTTC

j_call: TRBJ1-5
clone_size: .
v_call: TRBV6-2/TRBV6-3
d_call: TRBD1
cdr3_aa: CASSPDRGPNQPQHF
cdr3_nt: TGTGCCAGCAGCCCTGACAGGGGGCCGAATCAGCCCCAGCATTTT

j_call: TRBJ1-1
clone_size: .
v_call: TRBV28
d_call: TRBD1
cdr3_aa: CASRTGTTEAFF
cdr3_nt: TGTGCCAGCAGGACAGGGACGACTGAAGCTTTCTTT

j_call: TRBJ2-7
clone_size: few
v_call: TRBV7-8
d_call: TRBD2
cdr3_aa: CASSLAGTSPWVPYEQYF
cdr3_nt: TGTGCCAGCAGCTTAGCGGGGACTAGCCCCTGGGTACCCTACGAGCAGTACTTC

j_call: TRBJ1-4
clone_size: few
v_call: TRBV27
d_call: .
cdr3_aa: CASSSLMLGAAGAANEKLFF
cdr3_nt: TGTGCCAGCAGTTCTCTTATGTTAGGGGCAGCGGGAGCGGCTAATGAAAAACTGTTTTTT

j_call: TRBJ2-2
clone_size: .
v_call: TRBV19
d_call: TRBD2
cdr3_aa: CASSIRTSGRAWAGELFF
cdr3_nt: TGTGCCAGTAGTATCAGGACTAGCGGGAGGGCCTGGGCCGGGGAGCTGTTTTTT

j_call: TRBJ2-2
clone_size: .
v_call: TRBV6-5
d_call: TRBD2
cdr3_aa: CASSYPGRVNTGELFF
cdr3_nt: TGTGCCAGCAGTTACCCCGGGAGGGTGAACACCGGGGAGCTGTTTTTT

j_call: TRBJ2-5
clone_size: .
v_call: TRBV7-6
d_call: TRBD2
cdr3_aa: CASSLAGTSGRFNQETQYF
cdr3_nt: TGTGCCAGCAGCTTAGCCGGGACTAGCGGCAGATTTAACCAAGAGACCCAGTACTTC

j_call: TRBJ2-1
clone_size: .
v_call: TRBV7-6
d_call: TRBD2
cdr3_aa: CASSTYSGSKNEQFF
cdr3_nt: TGTGCCAGCAGCACCTATAGCGGGAGCAAAAATGAGCAGTTCTTC

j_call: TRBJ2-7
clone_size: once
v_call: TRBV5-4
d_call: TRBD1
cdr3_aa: CASSRQGIRSYEQYF
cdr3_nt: TGTGCCAGCAGTAGACAGGGTATAAGGTCCTACGAGCAGTACTTC

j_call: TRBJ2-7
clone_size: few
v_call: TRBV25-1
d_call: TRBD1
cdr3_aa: CASTGQAYEQYF
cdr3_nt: TGTGCCAGCACGGGACAGGCCTACGAGCAGTACTTC

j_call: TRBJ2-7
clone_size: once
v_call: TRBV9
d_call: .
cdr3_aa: CASSVSPQGEQYF
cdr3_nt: TGTGCCAGCAGCGTATCACCCCAGGGCGAGCAGTACTTC

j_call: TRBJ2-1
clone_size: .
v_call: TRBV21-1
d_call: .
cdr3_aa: CASSIITPCSYNEQFF
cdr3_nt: TGTGCCAGCAGCATAATCACACCTTGCTCCTACAATGAGCAGTTCTTC

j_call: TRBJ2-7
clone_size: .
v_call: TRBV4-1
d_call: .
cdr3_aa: CASSQVYATSYEQYF
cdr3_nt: TGCGCCAGCAGCCAAGTTTACGCTACTTCCTACGAGCAGTACTTC

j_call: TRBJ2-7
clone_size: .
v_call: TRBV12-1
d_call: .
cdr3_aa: CASSPISYSGSSYEQYF
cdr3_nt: TGTGCCAGCAGCCCTATAAGCTATAGCGGGAGCTCCTACGAGCAGTACTTC

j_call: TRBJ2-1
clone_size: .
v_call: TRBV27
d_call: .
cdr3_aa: CASSLGRSSSYNEQFF
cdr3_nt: TGTGCCAGCAGTTTGGGGAGATCGAGCTCCTACAATGAGCAGTTCTTC

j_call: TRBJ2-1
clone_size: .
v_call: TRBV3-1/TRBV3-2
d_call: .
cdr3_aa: CASSQDLSGGSYNEQFF
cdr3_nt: TGTGCCAGCAGCCAAGATCTCAGCGGAGGATCCTACAATGAGCAGTTCTTC

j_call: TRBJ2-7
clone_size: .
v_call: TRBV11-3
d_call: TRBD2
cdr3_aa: CASRGVAGVGEQYF
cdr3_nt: TGTGCCAGCAGGGGGGTAGCGGGAGTCGGGGAGCAGTACTTC

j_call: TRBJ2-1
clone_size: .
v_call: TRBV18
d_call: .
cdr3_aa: CASSPSRGSSYNEQFF
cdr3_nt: TGTGCCAGCTCACCTTCCCGGGGGAGCTCCTACAATGAGCAGTTCTTC

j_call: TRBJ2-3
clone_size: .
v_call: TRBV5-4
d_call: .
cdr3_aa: CASSPDFSTDTQYF
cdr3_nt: TGTGCCAGCAGCCCCGACTTTTCCACAGATACGCAGTATTTT

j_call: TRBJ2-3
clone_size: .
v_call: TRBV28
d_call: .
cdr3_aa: CASSTLVGTQYF
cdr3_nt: TGTGCCAGCAGTACACTAGTGGGCACGCAGTATTTT

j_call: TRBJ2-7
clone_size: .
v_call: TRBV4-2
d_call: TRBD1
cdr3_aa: CASSQASTGTGVYEQYF
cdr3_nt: TGTGCCAGCAGCCAAGCGTCAACCGGGACAGGGGTGTACGAGCAGTACTTC

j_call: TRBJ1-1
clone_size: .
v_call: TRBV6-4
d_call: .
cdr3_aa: CASSGEPGNTEAFF
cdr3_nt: TGTGCCAGCAGCGGAGAGCCGGGGAACACTGAAGCTTTCTTT

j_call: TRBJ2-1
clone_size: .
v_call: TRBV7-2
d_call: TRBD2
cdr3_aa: CASRPLAGVDNEQFF
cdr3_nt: TGTGCCAGCAGGCCACTAGCGGGAGTCGACAATGAGCAGTTCTTC

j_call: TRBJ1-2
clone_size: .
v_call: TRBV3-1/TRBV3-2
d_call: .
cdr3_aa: CASSLIGGPEHYGYTF
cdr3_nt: TGTGCCAGCAGCCTTATAGGAGGGCCAGAACACTATGGCTACACCTTC

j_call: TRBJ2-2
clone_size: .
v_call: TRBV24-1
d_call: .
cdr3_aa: CATSEGENTGELFF
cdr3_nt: TGTGCCACCAGTGAAGGGGAGAACACCGGGGAGCTGTTTTTT